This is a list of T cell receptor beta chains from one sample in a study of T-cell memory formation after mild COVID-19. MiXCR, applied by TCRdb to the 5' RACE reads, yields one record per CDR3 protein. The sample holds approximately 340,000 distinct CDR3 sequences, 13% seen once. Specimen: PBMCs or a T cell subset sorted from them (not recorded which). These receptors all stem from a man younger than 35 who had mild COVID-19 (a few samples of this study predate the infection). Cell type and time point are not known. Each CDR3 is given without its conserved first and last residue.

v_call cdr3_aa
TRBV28 ASSLLTSMNTEAF
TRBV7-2 ASSSPAESSGANVLT
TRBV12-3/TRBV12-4 ASSLLGHGGASTDTQY
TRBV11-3 ASSAGVQGVGELF
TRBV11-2 ASSLAGLRKHTDTQY
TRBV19 ASALAGASTDTQY
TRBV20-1 SARETSGVIANTGELF
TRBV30 AWSVTEETQY
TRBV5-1 ASSTGQADSGNTIY
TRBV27 ASSAAGHMNGYT
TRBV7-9 ASSASFGRVGYT
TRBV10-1 ASTWWGQF
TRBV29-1 SANGQGGKTGELF
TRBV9 ASSVGLAVGELF
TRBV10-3 AISELYGGNNSPLH
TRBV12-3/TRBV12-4 ASSKGQNGGYT
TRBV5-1 ASSPDPVGRGTQY
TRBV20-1 SAGSGGAGETQY
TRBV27 ASSWGQGAQPQH
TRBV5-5 ASSPAFRIYEQY
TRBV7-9 ASSSPPGQGGSNQPQH
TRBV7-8 ASSLERVQPQH
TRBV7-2 ASRRGVGDGYT
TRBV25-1 ASSRDPLVAQY
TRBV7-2 ASSLVGLSNEKLF
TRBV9 ASSVQAGTGNTGELF
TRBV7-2 ASSLVVGGKTQY
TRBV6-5 ASSHGGGSNQPQH
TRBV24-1 ATSDPGLGNTGELF
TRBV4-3 ASSQEQGRSTQY
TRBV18 ASSLDMSPRAGELF
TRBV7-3 ASSPDGDLTGELF
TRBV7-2 ASSPPARDKQY
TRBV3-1 ASSPAPTEKLF
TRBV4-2 ASSQAGLGGGGETQY
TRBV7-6 ASSRGRVSGNTIY
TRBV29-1 SVRPDEGGEQY
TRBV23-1 ASSQGSTGGWCSNQPQH
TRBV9 ASSAWALGNTEAF
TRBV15 ATSRLTGTPY
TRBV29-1 SVRTGELREQY
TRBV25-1 ASRGQGWTGELF
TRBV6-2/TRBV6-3 ASSARTGEMNYGYT
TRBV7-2 ASAARTTQY
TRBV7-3 ASSPHVASTDTQY
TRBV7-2 ASSLGAGINQPQH
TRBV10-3 AIRTTADTEAF
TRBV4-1 ASSQDREERGFF
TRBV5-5 ASSLAREREQY
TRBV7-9 ASSSDSLFYSNQPQH
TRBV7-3 ASSLTGSGPIEQF
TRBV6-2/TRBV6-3 ASSFDRVSDQPQH
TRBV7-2 ASSRSSEKLF
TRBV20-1 SASGLGQHNEQF